Detailed here is one TCR beta chain. No antigen is known for it. Treatment denoted: over 15 received Ad26.COV2.S at low or high dose, single or two shots; 5 received placebo; per-sample allocation not given. Sampling took place 63 days after the first vaccine or placebo injection. These data are taken from a study of Ad26.COV2.S vaccination and SARS-CoV-2 variants. Across the study: By the intramuscular route, Ad26.COV2.S was given once, or twice 56 days apart. Study-level points and caveats: Participants given vaccine showed non-spike TCR breadth similar to that of placebo recipients.

This CDR3 is 17 amino acids long. After removal of 5 bases from V and 4 bases from J, the junction contained 15 bases not matched to a gene. Germline loops: CDR1 SGHDT, CDR2 YYEEEE. Some clones are missing from TCRdb's copy, which holds only in-frame ones; the method was immunoSEQ multiplex PCR. The sample yields some 300,000 clones, around 85% seen once. The receptor was derived from a person aged 18-65 years who received the Ad26.COV2.S COVID-19 vaccine or a placebo. The gene calls are TRBV5-6 and TRBJ1-2; TRBD1 matches at 9 bases. Specimen: peripheral blood, collected in a trial of Ad26.COV2.S vaccine versus placebo. CDR3 sequence reads: CASRPGTGSKAGYGYTF. DNA for the CDR3: TGTGCCAGCAGGCCCGGGACAGGGAGTAAAGCTGGCTATGGCTACACCTTC.